This T cell receptor (beta chain) was recorded in a study of blood T cell repertoires in COVID-19. At the level of the study: Acute-phase and convalescent COVID-19 samples originated in the United States, Italy and Spain. PBMCs, B-cell-depleted T cells, or T cells were the source of the cDNA or gDNA that made up the material.

As concerns this clone: Different DNA sequences within this sample yield the same CDR3.

The junction had 4 bases not matched to a gene; V was cut back by 6 bases and J by 4 bases. Germline CDR1 and CDR2: KGHSH and LQKENI. The CDR3 is 14 amino acids. Original methodology: How many nucleated cells were present was estimated from reference gene primer amplification. TCRdb's table, derived via immunoSEQ multiplex PCR, lists solely in-frame clones and lacks some. That table gives V, J and clone size, and the DNA gave D and trimming. The sample lists over 150,000 clones; 70% to 90% were seen once. The sequenced sample was peripheral blood. The V and J genes are TRBV18 and TRBJ1-5; 9 bases match TRBD1. The sequence was collected from a man aged 45-65 years with active or convalescent COVID-19. The CDR3 is CASSPGQGNQPQHF. The CDR3 DNA reads as TGTGCCAGCTCGCCGGGACAGGGTAATCAGCCCCAGCATTTT.